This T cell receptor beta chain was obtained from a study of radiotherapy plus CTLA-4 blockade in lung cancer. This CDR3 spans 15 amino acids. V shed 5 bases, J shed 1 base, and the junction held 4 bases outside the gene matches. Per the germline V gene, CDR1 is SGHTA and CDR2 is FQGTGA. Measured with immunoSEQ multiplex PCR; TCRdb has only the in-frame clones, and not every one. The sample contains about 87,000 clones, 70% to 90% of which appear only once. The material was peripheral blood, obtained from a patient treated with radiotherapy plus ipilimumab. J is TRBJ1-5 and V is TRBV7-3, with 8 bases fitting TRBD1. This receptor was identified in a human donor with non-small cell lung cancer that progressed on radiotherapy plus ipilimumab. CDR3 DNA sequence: TGTGCCAGCAGCACCGGACAGGGAAGCAATCAGCCCCAGCATTTT. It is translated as CASSTGQGSNQPQHF.